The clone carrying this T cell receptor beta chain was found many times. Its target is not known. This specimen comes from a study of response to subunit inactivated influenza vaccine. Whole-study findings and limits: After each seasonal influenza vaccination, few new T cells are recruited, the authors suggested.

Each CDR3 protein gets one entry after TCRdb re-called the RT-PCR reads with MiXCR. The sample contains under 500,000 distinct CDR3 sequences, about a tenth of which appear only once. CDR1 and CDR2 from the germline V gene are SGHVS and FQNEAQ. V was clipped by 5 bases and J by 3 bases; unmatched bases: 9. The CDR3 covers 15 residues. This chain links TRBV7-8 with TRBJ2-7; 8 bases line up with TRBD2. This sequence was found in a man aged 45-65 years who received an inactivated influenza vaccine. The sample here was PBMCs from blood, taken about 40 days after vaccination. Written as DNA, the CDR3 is TGTGCCAGCAGCCGTATACCGGGACTAGGCTACGAGCAGTACTTC. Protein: CASSRIPGLGYEQYF.